This T cell receptor beta chain was profiled in a study of cytomegalovirus exposure and HLA in healthy donors. As for the study in general: Sequencing of 180 million or so T cells in an earlier analysis found 100 million or so unique TCR beta sequences. Roughly 80 million unique TCRs from HLA-typed donors made up an early data release. Whole-study results and caveats: Researchers reported in a later analysis that a missense DCLRE1C variant was tied to TCR beta V- and J-gene trimming.

Healthy individuals who donated bone marrow served as the donors. Researchers ran the PCR with 60 Vbeta and 13 Jbeta primers. Only in-frame clones appear in the TCRdb table, and some are missing; sequencing was by immunoSEQ multiplex PCR. The data contain about 190,000 clones, around three quarters of them singletons. Germline CDR1 is SEHNR and CDR2 is FQNEAQ (reference sequence). Trimming shortened V by 3 bases and J by 7 bases, and 15 bases separated the two germline ends. The CDR3 runs to 14 residues. This clone was seen a single time. The antigen remains unidentified. The chain has TRBV7-9 and TRBJ1-2, with a weak D call TRBD1 (5 bases). The sample taken for sequencing was PBMCs. This receptor was taken from a woman aged 25 to 45 in good health and CMV-seropositive. CDR3 nucleotides: TGTGCCAGCAGCTTTGACAGCCGGGTCGGTGGCTACACCTTC. Protein sequence: CASSFDSRVGGYTF.